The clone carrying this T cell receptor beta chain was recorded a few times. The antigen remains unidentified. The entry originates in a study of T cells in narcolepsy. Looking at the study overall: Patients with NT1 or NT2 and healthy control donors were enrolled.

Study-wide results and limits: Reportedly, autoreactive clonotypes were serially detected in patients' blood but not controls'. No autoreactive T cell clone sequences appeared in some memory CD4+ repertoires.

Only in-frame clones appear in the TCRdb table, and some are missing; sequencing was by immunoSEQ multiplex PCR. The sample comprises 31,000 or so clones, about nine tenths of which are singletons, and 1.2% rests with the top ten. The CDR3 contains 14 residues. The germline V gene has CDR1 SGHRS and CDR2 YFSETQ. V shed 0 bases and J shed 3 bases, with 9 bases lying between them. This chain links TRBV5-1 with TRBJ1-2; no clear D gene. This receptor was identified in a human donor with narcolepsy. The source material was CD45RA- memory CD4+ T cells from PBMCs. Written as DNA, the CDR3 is TGCGCCAGCAGCTTGGAGGGCGCAGACTATGGCTACACCTTC. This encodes CASSLEGADYGYTF.